The rows below give T cell receptor beta chains drawn from one sample of a study of shared clonotypes between healthy human individuals. Repertoires were generated with immunoSEQ multiplex PCR, while TCRdb's copy carries only in-frame clones and drops some. The sample shows around 980,000 clones, around 78% of them seen only once. The sample comprised memory CD4+ T cells from PBMCs. The receptors come from a man between 18 and 35 years old in good health. Some clones in this sample may be carry-over from other donors' samples. The CDR3 runs from the conserved cysteine through the conserved F or W. A D gene is named only where the DNA matches it firmly. Clone sizes are given selectively: once, few, many, or a class where the clone is expanded.

J	size	D	V	DNA	CDR3
TRBJ2-7	.	.	TRBV27	TGTGCCAGCAGGCAACAGGACTCCTACGAGCAGTACTTC	CASRQQDSYEQYF
TRBJ1-5	few	TRBD1	TRBV5-1	TGCGCCAGCAGCTTGGTCGGGGGTGCCGGACAGGGGCCCCTAGAACCCCAGCATTTT	CASSLVGGAGQGPLEPQHF
TRBJ1-5	.	.	TRBV4-1	TGCCCGTTCTGGAGGGATCAGCCCCAGCATTTT	CPFWRDQPQHF
TRBJ1-2	.	.	TRBV18	TGTGCCAGCTCACCACGGTTCGGCTCGCAACTGGGAGGCTACACCTTC	CASSPRFGSQLGGYTF
TRBJ2-1	.	.	TRBV11-2	TGTGCCAGCAGCCGAGGTTGGACCAACAATGAGCAGTTCTTC	CASSRGWTNNEQFF
TRBJ2-5	few	.	TRBV5-8	TGTGCCAGCAGCTTGTACCGGACGGGGGAGACCCAGTACTTC	CASSLYRTGETQYF
TRBJ1-1	.	.	TRBV7-9	TGTGCCAGCGGCCGAGGCCTGAACACTGAAGCTTTCTTT	CASGRGLNTEAFF
TRBJ2-1	.	.	TRBV6-4	TGTGCCAGCAGTGACCTTAACAATGAGCAGTTCTTC	CASSDLNNEQFF
TRBJ2-2	few	TRBD1	TRBV2	TGTGCCAGCAGTGAAGACAGGGGGCAGATTACCGGGGAGCTGTTTTTT	CASSEDRGQITGELFF
TRBJ2-7	.	.	TRBV5-1	TGCGCCAGCAGCAAGAGCCAGGGGTATGGAATCGAGCAGTACTTC	CASSKSQGYGIEQYF
TRBJ2-1	.	.	TRBV6-1	TGTGCCAGCAGTGAAACGCCGGCCCGGCAGTTCTTC	CASSETPARQFF
TRBJ2-5	.	TRBD2	TRBV6-6	TGTGCCAGCAGTTACTCAGGCGGGAGAGTAGGCGAGACCCAGTACTTC	CASSYSGGRVGETQYF
TRBJ2-1	.	.	TRBV29-1	TGCAGCGCGGGAGAATCGGTCAATGAGCAGTTCTTC	CSAGESVNEQFF